This TCR beta chain was observed in a study of blood T cell repertoires in COVID-19. Study details: In each case, the material was cDNA or gDNA derived from T cells, B-cell-depleted T cells, or PBMCs.

The CDR3 consists of 15 residues. Germline CDR1 SGHRS, CDR2 YFSETQ. Trimming took 4 bases from V and 2 from J; bases not matched to a gene: 4. Original data processing: Reference gene primer amplification gave nucleated cell count estimates. TCRdb keeps only in-frame clones here, not all; method: immunoSEQ multiplex PCR. V and J calls and clone size are copied from that table; D and trimming were computed from the DNA. This sample has almost 200,000 clones, with about 89% found just once. This clone came up a few times. The TCR sequence derives from a young woman who had recovered from COVID-19. Sequencing input: PBMCs or T cells enriched from blood (not recorded which). V usage is TRBV5-1 and J usage is TRBJ1-1; 11 bases line up with TRBD1. CDR3 sequence reads: CASSAGTGGNTEAFF. For the CDR3, the DNA is TGCGCCAGCAGCGCGGGGACAGGGGGAAACACTGAAGCTTTCTTT. Filled out from reference TRBV5-1 and TRBJ1-1, the complete variable domain reads KAGVTQTPRYLIKTRGQQVTLSCSPISGHRSVSWYQQTPGQGLQFLFEYFSETQRNKGNFPGRFSGRQFSNSRSEMNVSTLELGDSALYLCASSAGTGGNTEAFFGQGTRLTVV.